Included here is one T cell receptor beta chain sequence, with context. The sample originates from a study of shared clonotypes between healthy human individuals. CDR3 length equals 16 residues. The germline gives CDR1 MDHEN, CDR2 SYDVKM. V was cut by 5 bases and J by 0 bases, with 11 bases left in between. Unsorted material relied on approximately 100 million PBMCs as the source of genomic DNA. An assay was performed, and its level was deep. Profiling relied on immunoSEQ multiplex PCR, and the TCRdb table lists in-frame clones only, not all of them. The data contain roughly 450,000 clones, 60% to 85% of them singletons.

Material for sequencing was PBMCs. The chain employs TRBV28 and TRBJ2-6; no reliable D call. The sequence was obtained from a woman aged 40 to 50 in good health. Some clones in this sample may be carry-over from other donors' samples. CDR3 protein: CASSPPRGSGANVLTF. CDR3 bases: TGTGCCAGCAGTCCTCCGCGCGGCTCTGGGGCCAACGTCCTGACTTTC.